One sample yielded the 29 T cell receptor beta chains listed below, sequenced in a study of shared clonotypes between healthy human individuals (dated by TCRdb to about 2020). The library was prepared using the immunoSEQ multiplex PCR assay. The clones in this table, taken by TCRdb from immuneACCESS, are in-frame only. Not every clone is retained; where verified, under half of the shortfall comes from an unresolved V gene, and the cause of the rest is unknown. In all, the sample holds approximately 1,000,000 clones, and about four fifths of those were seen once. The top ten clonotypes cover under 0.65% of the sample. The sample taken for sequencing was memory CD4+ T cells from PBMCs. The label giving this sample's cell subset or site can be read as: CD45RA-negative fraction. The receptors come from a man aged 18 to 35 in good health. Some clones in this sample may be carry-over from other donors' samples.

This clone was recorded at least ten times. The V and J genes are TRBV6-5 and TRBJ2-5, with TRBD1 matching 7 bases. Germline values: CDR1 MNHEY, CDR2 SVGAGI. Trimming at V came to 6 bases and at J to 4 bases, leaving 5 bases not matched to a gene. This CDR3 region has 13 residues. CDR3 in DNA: TGTGCCAGCAGCCTTCCAGGGGGAGAGACCCAGTACTTC. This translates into CASSLPGGETQYF.

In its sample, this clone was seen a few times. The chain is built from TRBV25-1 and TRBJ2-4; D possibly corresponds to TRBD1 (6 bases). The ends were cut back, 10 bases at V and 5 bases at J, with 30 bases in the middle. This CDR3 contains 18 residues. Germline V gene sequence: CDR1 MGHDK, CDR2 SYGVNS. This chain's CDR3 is CANLDSGRAGDRENIQYF. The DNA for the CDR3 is TGTGCCAACCTAGATTCGGGAAGGGCAGGGGATAGAGAAAACATTCAGTACTTC.

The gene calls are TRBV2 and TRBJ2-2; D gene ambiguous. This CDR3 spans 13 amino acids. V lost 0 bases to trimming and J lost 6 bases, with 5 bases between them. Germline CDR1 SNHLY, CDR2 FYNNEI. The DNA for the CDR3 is TGTGCCAGCAGTGAAGCGTTACCCGGGGAGCTGTTTTTT. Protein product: CASSEALPGELFF.

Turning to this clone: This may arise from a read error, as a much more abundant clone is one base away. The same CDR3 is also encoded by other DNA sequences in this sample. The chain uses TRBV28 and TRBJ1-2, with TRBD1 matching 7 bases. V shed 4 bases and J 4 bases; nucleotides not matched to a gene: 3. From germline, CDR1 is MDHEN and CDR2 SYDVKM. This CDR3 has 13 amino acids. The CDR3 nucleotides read TGTGCCAGCAGTTCGACAGGGTTCTATGGCTACACCTTC. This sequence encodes CASSSTGFYGYTF.

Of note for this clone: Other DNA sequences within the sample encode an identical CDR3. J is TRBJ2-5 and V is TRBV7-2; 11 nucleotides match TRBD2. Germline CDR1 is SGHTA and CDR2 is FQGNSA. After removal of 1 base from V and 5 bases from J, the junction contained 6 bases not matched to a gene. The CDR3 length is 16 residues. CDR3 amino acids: CASSLVALAGVETQYF. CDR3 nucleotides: TGTGCCAGCAGCTTAGTAGCACTAGCGGGAGTTGAGACCCAGTACTTC.

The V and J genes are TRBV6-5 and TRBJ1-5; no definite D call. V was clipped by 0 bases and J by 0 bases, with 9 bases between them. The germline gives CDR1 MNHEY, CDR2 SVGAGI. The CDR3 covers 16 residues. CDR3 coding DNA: TGTGCCAGCAGTTACTCGGCGACAACTAGCAATCAGCCCCAGCATTTT. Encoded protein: CASSYSATTSNQPQHF.

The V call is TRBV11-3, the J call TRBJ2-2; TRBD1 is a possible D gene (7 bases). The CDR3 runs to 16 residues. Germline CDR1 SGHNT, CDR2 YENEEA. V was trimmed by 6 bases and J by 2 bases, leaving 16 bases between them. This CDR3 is CASSQRRDSNTGELFF. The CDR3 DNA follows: TGTGCCAGCAGTCAAAGGCGGGACAGCAACACCGGGGAGCTGTTTTTT.

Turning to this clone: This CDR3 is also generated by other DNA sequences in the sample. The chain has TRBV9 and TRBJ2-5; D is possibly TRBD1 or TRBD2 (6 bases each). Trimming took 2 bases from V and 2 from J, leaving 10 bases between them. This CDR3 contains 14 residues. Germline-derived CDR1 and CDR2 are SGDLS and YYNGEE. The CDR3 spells CASSVGAGQETQYF. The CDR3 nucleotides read TGTGCCAGCAGCGTGGGGGCGGGGCAAGAGACCCAGTACTTC.

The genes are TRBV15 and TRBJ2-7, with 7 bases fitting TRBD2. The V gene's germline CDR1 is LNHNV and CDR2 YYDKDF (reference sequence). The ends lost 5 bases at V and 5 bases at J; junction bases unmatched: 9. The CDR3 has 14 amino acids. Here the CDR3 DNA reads TGTGCCACCAGCGGGGCGGGAGTTGTTAACGAGCAGTACTTC. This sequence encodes CATSGAGVVNEQYF.

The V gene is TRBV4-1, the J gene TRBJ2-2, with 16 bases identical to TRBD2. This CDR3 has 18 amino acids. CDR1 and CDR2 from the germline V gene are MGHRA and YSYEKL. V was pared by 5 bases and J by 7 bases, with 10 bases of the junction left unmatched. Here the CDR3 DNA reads TGCGCCAGCAGCTTCGGGACTAGCGGGAGGGCCAGGATCGGGGAGCTGTTTTTT. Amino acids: CASSFGTSGRARIGELFF.

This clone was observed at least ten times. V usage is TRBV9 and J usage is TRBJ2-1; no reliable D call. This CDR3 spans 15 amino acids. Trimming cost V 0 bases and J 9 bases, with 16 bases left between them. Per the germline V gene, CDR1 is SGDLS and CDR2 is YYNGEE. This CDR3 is CASSVATGPLSEQFF. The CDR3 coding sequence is TGTGCCAGCAGCGTAGCTACCGGGCCTCTCAGTGAGCAGTTCTTC.

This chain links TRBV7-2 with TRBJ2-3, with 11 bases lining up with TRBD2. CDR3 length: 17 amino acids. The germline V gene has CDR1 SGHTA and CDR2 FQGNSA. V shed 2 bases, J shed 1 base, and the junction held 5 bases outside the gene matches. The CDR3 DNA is TGTGCCAGCAGCTTATTGGGACTAGCGGCCGGCACAGATACGCAGTATTTT. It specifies CASSLLGLAAGTDTQYF.

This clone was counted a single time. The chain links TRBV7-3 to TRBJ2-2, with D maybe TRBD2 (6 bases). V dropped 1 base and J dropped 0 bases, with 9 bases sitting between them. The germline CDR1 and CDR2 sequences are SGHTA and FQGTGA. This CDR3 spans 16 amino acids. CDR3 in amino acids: CASSLMAGPNTGELFF. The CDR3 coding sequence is TGTGCCAGCAGCTTAATGGCGGGACCGAACACCGGGGAGCTGTTTTTT.

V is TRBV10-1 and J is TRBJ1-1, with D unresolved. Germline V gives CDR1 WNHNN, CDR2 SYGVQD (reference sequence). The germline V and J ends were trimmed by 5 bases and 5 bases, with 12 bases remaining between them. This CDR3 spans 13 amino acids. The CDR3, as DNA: TGCGCCAGCAGTCAAGACCTAAGGACTGAAGCTTTCTTT. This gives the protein CASSQDLRTEAFF.

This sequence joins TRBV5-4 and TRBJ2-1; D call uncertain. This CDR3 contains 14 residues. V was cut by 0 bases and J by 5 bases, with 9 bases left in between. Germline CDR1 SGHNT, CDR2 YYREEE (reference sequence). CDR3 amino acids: CASSLGAHNNEQFF. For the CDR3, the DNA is TGTGCCAGCAGCTTGGGGGCACACAACAATGAGCAGTTCTTC.

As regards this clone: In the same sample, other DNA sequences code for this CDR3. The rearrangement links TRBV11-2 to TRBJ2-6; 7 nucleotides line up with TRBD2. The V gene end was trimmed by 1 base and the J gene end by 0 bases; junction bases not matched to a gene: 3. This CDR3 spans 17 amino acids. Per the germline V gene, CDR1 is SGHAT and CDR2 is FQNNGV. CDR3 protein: CASSLGSSGSGANVLTF. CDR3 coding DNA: TGTGCCAGCAGCTTAGGGTCTAGCGGCTCTGGGGCCAACGTCCTGACTTTC.

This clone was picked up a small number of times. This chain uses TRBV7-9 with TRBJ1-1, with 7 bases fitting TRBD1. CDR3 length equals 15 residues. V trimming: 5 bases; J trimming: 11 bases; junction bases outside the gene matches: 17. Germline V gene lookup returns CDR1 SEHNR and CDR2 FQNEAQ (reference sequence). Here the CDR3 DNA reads TGTGCCAGCAGCCCCTACGACAGGGCTGGGAGACGGGCTTTCTTT. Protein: CASSPYDRAGRRAFF.

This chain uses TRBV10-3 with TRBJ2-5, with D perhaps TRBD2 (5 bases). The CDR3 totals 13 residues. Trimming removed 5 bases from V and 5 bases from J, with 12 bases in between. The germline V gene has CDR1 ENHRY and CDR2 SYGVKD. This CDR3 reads CAISLTPGETQYF. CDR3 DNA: TGTGCCATCAGTCTTACTCCGGGGGAGACCCAGTACTTC.

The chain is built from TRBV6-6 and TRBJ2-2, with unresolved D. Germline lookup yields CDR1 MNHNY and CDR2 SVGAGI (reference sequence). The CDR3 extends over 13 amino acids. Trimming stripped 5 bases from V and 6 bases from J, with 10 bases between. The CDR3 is CASSPRSPGELFF. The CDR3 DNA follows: TGTGCCAGCAGTCCCAGGTCACCCGGGGAGCTGTTTTTT.

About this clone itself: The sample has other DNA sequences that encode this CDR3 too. The CDR3 sequence: CASSPGTGGTDTQYF. CDR3 sequence (DNA): TGTGCCAGCTCACCCGGGACAGGGGGCACAGATACGCAGTATTTT. The chain has TRBV18 and TRBJ2-3; 10 nucleotides agree with TRBD1. With V trimmed by 3 bases and J by 1 base, 1 base remained unmatched. This CDR3 is 15 amino acids long. The germline V gene encodes CDR1 KGHSH and CDR2 LQKENI.

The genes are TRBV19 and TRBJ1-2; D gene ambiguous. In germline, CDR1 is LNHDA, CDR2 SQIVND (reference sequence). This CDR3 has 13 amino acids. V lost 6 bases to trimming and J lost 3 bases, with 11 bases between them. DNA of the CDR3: TGTGCCAGTAGGGCGACATTACACTATGGCTACACCTTC. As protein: CASRATLHYGYTF.

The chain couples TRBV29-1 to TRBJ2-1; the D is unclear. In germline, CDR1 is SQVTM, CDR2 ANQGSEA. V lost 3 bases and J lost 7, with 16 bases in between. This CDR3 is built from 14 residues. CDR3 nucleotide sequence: TGCAGCGTTGATGGCGCGGAGCTTGGTAATGAGCAGTTCTTC. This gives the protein CSVDGAELGNEQFF.

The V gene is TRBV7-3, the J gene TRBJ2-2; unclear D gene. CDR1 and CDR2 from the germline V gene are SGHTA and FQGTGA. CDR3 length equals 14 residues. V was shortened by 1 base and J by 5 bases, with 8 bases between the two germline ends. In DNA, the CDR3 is TGTGCCAGCAGCTTAATGGCAGCGACCGGGGAGCTGTTTTTT. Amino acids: CASSLMAATGELFF.

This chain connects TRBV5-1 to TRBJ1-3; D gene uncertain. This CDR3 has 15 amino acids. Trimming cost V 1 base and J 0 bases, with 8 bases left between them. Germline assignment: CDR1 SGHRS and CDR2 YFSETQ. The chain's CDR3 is CASSLNGDSGNTIYF. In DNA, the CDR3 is TGCGCCAGCAGCTTGAATGGGGACTCTGGAAACACCATATATTTT.

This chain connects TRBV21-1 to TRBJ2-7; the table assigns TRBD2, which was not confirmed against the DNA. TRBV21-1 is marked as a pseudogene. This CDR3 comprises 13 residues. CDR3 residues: CASSNSCPDEQYF. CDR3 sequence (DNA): TGTGCCAGCAGCAATAGCTGCCCAGACGAGCAGTACTTC.

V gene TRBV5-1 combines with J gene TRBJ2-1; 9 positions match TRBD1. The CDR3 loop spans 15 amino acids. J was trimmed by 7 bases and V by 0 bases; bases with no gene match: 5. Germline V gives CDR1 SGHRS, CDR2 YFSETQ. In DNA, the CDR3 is TGCGCCAGCAGCTTGGGGGACAGGGAAATAAATGAGCAGTTCTTC. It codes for CASSLGDREINEQFF.

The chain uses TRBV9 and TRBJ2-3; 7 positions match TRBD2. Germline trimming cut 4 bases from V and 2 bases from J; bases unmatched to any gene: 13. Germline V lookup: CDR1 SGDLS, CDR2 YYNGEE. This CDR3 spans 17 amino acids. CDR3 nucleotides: TGTGCCAGCAGCCCCCGAGGTGAGCGGGGTTTCACAGATACGCAGTATTTT. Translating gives CASSPRGERGFTDTQYF.

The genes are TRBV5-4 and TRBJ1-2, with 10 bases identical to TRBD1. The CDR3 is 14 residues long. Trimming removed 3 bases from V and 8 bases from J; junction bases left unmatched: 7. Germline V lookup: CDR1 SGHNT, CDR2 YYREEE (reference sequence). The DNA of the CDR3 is TGTGCCAGCAGCTGGACAGGGGGATCCTCAGGCTACACCTTC. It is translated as CASSWTGGSSGYTF.

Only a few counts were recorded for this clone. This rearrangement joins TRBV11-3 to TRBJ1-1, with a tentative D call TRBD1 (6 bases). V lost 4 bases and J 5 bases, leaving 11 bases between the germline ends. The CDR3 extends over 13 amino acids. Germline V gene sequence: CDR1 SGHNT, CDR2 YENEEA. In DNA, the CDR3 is TGTGCCAGCAGCTGGGGGCCCGGGACTGAAGCTTTCTTT. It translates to CASSWGPGTEAFF.